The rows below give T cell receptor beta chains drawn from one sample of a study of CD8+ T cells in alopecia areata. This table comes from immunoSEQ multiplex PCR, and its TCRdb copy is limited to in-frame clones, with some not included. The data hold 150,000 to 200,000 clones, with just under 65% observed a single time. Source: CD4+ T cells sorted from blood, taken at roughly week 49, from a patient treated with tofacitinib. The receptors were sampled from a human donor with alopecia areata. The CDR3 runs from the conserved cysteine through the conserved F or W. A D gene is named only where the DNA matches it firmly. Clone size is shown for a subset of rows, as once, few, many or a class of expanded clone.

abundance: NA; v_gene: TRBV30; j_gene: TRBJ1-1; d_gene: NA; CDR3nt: TGTGCCTGGAAACCGGGGGCTTTCTTT; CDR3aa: CAWKPGAFF
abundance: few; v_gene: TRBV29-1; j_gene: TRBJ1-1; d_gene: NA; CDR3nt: TGCAGCGTTGTTTTAGGCGGCCTAGGTACTGAAGCTTTCTTT; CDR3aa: CSVVLGGLGTEAFF
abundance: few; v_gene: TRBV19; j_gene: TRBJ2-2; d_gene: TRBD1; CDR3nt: TGTGCCAGTAGTGCCCCCACCGGGACAGGTACCGGGGAGCTGTTTTTT; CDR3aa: CASSAPTGTGTGELFF
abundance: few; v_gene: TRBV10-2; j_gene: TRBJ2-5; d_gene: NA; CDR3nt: TGCGCCAGCAGAGGGGAGACCCAGTACTTC; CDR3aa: CASRGETQYF
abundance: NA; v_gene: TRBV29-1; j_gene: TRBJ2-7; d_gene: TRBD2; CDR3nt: TGCAGCGTCGGGGAGGGCTACGAGCAGTACTTC; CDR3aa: CSVGEGYEQYF
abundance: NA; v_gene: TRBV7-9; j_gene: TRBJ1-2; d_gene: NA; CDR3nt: TGTGCCAGCAGCTTAGGAGAAGCTAACTATGGCTACACCTTC; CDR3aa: CASSLGEANYGYTF
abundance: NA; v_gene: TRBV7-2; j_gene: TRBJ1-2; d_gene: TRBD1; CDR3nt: TGTGCCAGCAGCTCGAGACAGGGGGACTATGGCTACACCTTC; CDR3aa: CASSSRQGDYGYTF
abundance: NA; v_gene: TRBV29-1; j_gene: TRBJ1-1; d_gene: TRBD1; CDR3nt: TGCAGCGGGGACAGGGACGGGTTCTCTGAAGCTTTCTTT; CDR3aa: CSGDRDGFSEAFF
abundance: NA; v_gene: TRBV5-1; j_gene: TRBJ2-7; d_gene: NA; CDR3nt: TGCGCCAGCAGATCGGATGTATACGAGCAGTACTTC; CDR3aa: CASRSDVYEQYF
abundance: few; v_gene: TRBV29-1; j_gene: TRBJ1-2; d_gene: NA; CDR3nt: TGCAGCGCGCATACTCCCCCCCATGGCTACACCTTC; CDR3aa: CSAHTPPHGYTF
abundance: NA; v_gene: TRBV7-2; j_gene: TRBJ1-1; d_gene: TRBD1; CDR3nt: TGTGCCAGCAGCCCTAGCCGGTCCAGGGGGCTCATGAACACTGAAGCTTTCTTT; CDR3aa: CASSPSRSRGLMNTEAFF
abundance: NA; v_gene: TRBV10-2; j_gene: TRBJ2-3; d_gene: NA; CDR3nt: TGCGCCAGCAGTGAGCAGGGGGGGGCAGATACGCAGTATTTT; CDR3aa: CASSEQGGADTQYF
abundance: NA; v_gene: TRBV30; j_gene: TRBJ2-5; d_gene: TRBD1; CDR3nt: TGTGCCTGGGTCAAAACGGGACAGCAAGAGACCCAGTACTTC; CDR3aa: CAWVKTGQQETQYF
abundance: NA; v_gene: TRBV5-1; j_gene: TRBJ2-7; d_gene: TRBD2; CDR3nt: TGCGCCAGCAGCTTGTCCCCGAGCGGGGGATCGTACGAGCAGTACTTC; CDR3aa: CASSLSPSGGSYEQYF
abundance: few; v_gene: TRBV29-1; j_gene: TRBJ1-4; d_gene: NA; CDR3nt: TGCAGCGCAGAAGGGTCCGGAAAACTGTTTTTT; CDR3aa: CSAEGSGKLFF
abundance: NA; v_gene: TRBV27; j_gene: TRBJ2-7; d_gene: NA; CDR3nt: TGTGCCAGCAGTCCGACAGGTTACGAGCAGTACTTC; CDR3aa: CASSPTGYEQYF
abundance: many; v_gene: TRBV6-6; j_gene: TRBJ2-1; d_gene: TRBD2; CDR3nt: TGTGCCAGCACCCGGGGTAGCGGGGTGGATGAGCAGTTCTTC; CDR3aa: CASTRGSGVDEQFF
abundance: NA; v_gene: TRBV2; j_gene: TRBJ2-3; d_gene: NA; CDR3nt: TGTGCCAGCACGGAGGCAGATACGCAGTATTTT; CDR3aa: CASTEADTQYF
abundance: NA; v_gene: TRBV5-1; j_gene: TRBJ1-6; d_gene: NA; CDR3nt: TGCGCCAGCAGCCCCTCGGGGGACTTGGATTCACCCCTCCACTTT; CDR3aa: CASSPSGDLDSPLHF
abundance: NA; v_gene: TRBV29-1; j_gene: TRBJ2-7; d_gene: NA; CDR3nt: TGCAGCGTTTTAGGTGTGGCAGGACCCTACGAGCAGTACTTC; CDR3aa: CSVLGVAGPYEQYF
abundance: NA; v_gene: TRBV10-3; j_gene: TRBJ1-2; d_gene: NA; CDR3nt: TGTGCCATCAGCACCGAACCTGGGGGCTACACCTTC; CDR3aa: CAISTEPGGYTF
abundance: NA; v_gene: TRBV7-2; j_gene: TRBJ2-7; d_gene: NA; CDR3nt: TGTGCCAGCAGCTTAGGGCTTCGCGCTGTCTACGAGCAGTACTTC; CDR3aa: CASSLGLRAVYEQYF
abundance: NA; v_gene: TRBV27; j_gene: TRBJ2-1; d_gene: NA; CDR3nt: TGTGCCAGCAGCCTCGAGGGGCGATACAATGAGCAGTTCTTC; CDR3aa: CASSLEGRYNEQFF
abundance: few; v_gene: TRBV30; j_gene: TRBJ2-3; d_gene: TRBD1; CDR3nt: TGTGCCTTGGACAGGGGGTCTAGCACAGATACGCAGTATTTT; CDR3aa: CALDRGSSTDTQYF
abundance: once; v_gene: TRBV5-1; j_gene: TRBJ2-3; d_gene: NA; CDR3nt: TGCGCCAGCAGCTCCCAGTCAGATACGCAGTATTTT; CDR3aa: CASSSQSDTQYF
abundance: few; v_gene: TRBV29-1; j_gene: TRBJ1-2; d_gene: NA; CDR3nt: TGCAGCGTTGGAGACAATTCCCGTGGCTACACCTTC; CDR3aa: CSVGDNSRGYTF
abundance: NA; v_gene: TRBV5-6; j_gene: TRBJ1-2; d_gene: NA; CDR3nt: TGTGCCAGCAGCTTGGGAGGAGGGACGGGCTATGGCTACACCTTC; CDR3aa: CASSLGGGTGYGYTF
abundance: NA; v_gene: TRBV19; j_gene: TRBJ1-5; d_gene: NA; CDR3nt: TGTGCCAGTAGTATTGGGGTCTCCGGTGACCATAGCAATCAGCCCCAGCATTTT; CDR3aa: CASSIGVSGDHSNQPQHF
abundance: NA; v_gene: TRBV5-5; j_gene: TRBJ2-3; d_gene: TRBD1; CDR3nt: TGTGCCAGCAGTTTCCCTGGGACAGGGGACACAGATACGCAGTATTTT; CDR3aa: CASSFPGTGDTDTQYF
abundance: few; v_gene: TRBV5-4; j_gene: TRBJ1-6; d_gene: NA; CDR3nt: TGTGCCAGCAGCTTGGGGACACAGAACTCCTATAATTCACCCCTCCACTTT; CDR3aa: CASSLGTQNSYNSPLHF
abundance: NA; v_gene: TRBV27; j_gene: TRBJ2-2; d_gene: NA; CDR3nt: TGTGCCAGCAGTCCCAAGCCGAACACCGGGGAGCTGTTTTTT; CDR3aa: CASSPKPNTGELFF
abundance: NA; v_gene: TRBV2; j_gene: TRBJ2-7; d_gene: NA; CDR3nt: TGTGCCAGCAGTACTAACTACGAGCAGTACTTC; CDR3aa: CASSTNYEQYF
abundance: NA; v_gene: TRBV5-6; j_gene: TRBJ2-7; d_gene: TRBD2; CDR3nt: TGTGCCAGCAGCCCGAAGGGAGGGGCCGGGCGGTACTTC; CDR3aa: CASSPKGGAGRYF
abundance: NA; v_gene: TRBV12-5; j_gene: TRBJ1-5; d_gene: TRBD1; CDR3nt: TGTGCTAGTGGCTCCGGGACAGGGGGTTTATCGGGCAATCAGCCCCAGCATTTT; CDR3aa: CASGSGTGGLSGNQPQHF
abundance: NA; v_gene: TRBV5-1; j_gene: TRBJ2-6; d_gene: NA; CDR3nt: TGCGCCAGCAGTACGGGGGAGGCTGGGGCCAACGTCCTGACTTTC; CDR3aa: CASSTGEAGANVLTF
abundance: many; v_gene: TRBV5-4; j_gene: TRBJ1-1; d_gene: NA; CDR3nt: TGTGCCAGCAGCTCGTACGGACGGACTGAAGCTTTCTTT; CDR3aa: CASSSYGRTEAFF
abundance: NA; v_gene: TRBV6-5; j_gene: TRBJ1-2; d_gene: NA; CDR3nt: TGTGCCAGCAGTCTTGACAAAAACTATGGCTACACCTTC; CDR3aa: CASSLDKNYGYTF
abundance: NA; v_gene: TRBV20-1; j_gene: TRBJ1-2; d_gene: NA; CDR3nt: TGCAGTGCTAGAGATGGCTACACCTTC; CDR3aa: CSARDGYTF
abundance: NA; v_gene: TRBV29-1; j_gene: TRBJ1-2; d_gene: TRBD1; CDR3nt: TGCAGCGTCGCCGGGACAGATGGCTACACCTTC; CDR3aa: CSVAGTDGYTF
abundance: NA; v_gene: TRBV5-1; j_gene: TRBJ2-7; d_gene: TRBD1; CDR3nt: TGCGCCAGCAGCTTGGGGACAGGGTACTACGAGCAGTACTTC; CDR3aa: CASSLGTGYYEQYF
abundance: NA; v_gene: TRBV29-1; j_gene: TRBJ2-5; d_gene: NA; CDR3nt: TGCAGCGGGACATGGGGAGAGACCCAGTACTTC; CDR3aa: CSGTWGETQYF
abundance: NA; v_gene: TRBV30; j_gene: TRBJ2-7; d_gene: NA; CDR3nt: TGTGCCTGGAGCCAGGGACTCTACGAGCAGTACTTC; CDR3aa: CAWSQGLYEQYF
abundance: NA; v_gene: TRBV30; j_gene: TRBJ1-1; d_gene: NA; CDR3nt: TGTGCCGGTGGACGGGAGATGAACACTGAAGCTTTCTTT; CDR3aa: CAGGREMNTEAFF
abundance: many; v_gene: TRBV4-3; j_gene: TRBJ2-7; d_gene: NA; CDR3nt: TGCGCCAGCAGCCCCGGCGAGGGCTACGAGCAGTACTTC; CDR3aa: CASSPGEGYEQYF
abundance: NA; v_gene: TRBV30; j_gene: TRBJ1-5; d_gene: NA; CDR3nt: TGTGCCTGGAATCTTCGAGGGCAGCCCCAGCATTTT; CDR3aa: CAWNLRGQPQHF
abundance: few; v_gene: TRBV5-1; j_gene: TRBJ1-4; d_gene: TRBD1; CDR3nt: TGCGCCAGCAGCGGACAGGGGGCGAGTGAAAAACTGTTTTTT; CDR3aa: CASSGQGASEKLFF
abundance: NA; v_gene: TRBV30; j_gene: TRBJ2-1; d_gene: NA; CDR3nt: TGTGCCTGGAACACTGTCTTGGGAGGACGGCCCGCGGAGAATGAGCAGTTCTTC; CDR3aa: CAWNTVLGGRPAENEQFF
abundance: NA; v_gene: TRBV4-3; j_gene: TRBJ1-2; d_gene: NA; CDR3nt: TGCGCCAGCAGCCAAGCAGTGACCTATGGCTACACCTTC; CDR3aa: CASSQAVTYGYTF
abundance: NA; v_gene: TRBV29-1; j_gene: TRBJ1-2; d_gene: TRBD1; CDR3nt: TGCAGCGTCGGACAGGATGGCTACACCTTC; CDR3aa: CSVGQDGYTF
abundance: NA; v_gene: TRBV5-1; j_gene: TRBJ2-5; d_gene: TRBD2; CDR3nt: TGCGCCAGCAGCGCAGCGGGACGAAAAGAAGAGACCCAGTACTTC; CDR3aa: CASSAAGRKEETQYF
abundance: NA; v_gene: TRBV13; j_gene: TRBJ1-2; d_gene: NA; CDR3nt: TGTGCCAGCAGCTTAGGAGAGAGGTACGGCTACACCTTC; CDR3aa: CASSLGERYGYTF
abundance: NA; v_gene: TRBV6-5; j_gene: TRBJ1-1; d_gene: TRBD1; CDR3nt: TGTGCCAGCAGTCCGACAGGGGTGAACACTGAAGCTTTCTTT; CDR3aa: CASSPTGVNTEAFF
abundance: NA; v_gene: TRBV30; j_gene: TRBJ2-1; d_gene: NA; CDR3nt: TGTGCCTGGAGTGTAACTAGCTACAATGAGCAGTTCTTC; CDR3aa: CAWSVTSYNEQFF